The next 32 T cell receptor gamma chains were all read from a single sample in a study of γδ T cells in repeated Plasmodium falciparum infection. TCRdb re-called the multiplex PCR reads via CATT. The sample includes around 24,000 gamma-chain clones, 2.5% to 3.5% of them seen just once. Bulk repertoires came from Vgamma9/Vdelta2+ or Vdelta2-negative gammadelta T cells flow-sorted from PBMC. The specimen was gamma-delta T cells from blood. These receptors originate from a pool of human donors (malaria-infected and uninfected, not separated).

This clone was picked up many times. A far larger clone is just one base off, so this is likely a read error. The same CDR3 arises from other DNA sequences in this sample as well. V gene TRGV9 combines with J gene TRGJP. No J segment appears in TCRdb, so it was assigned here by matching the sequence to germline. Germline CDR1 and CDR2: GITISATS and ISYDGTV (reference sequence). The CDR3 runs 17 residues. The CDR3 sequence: CALWDPRTELGKKIKVF. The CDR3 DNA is TGTGCCCTGTGGGACCCTCGGACAGAGTTGGGCAAAAAAATCAAGGTATTT.

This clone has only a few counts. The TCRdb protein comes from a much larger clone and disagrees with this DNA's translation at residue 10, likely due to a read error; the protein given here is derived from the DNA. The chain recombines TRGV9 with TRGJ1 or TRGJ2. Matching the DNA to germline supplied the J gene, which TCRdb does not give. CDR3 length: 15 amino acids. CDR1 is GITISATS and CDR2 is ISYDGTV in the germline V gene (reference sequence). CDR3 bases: TGTGCCTTGTGGGAGGCCCGGGAGAATTTTTATAAGAAACTCTTT. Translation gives CALWEARENFYKKLF.

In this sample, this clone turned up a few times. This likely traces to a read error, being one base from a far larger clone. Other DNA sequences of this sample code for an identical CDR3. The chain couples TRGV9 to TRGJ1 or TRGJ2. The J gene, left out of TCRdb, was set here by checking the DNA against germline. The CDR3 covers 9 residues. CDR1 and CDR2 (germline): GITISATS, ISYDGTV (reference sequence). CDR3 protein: CALWELKLF. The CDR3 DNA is TGTGCCCTGTGGGAGTTGAAACTCTTT.

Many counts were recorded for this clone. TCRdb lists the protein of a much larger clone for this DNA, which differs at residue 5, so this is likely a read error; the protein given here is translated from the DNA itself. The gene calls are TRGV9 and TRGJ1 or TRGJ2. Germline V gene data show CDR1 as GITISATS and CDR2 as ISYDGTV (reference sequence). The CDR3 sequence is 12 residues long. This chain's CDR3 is CALWGVLYKKLF. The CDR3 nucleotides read TGTGCCTTGTGGGGGGTGCTGTATAAGAAACTCTTT.

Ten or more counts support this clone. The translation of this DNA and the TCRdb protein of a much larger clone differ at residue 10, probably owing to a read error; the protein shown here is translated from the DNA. In nucleotides, the CDR3 is TGTGCCACCTGGGATGGGCGGGTGAATGATAAGAAACTCTTT. As protein: CATWDGRVNDKKLF. The rearrangement joins TRGV4 to TRGJ1 or TRGJ2. The germline CDR1 and CDR2 sequences are EGSTGY and YDSYTSSV. V lost 0 bases and J lost 8; bases outside the gene matches: 10. The CDR3 length is 14 residues.

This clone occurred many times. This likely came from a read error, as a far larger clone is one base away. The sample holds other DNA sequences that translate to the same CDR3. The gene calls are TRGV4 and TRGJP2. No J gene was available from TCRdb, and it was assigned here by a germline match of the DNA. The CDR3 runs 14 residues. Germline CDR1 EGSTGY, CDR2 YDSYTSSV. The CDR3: CATWAPAKDWIKTF. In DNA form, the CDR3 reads TGCGCCACCTGGGCCCCAGCTAAAGATTGGATCAAGACGTTT.

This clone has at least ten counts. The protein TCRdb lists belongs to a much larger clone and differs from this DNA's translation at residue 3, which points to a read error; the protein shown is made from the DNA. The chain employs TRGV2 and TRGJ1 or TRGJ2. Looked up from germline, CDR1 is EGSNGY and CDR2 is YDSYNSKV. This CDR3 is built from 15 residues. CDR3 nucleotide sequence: TGTGCCGCCTGGGACGGGCCGCGCCATTATTATAAGAAACTCTTT. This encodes CAAWDGPRHYYKKLF.

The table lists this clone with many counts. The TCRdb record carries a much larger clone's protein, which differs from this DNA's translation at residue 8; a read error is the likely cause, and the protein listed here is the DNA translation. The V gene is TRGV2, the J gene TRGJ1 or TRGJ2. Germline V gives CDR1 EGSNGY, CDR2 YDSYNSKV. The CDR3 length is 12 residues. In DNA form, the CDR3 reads TGTGCCACCTGGGACGGTTATTGTAAGAAACTCTTT. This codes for CATWDGYCKKLF.

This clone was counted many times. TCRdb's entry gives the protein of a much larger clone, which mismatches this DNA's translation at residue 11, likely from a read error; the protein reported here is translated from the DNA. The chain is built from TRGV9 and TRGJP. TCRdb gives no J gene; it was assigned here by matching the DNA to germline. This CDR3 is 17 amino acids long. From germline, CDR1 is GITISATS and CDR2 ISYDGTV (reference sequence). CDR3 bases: TGTGCCTTGTGGGAGGTGACTGGTGAGTTGGACAAAAAAATCAAGGTATTT. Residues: CALWEVTGELDKKIKVF.

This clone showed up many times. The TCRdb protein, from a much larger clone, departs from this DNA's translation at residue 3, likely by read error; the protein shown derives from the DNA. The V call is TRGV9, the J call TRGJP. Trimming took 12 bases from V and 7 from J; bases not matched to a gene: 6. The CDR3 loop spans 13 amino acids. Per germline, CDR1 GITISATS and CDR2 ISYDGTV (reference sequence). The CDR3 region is CAMGELGKKIKVF. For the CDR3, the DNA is TGTGCCATGGGGGAGTTGGGCAAAAAAATCAAGGTATTT.

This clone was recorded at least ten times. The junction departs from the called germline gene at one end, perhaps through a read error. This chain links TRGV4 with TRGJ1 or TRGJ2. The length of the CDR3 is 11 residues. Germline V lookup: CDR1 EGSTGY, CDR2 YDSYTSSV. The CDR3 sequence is CATWAYCKKLF. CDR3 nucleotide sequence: TGTGCCACCTGGGCGTATTGTAAGAAACTCTTT.

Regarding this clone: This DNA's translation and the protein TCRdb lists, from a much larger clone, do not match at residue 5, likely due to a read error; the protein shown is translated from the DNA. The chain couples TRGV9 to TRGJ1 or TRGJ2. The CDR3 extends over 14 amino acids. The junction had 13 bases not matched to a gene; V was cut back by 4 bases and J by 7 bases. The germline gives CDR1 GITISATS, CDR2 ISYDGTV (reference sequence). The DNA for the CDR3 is TGTGCCTTGTGGGATGTCCCTCAACCCTATAAGAAACTCTTT. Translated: CALWDVPQPYKKLF.

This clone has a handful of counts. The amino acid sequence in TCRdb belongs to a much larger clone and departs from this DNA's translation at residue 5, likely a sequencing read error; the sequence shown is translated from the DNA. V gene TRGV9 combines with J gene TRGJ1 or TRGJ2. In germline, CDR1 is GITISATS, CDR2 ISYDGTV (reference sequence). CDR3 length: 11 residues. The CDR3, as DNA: TGTGCCTTGTGGGGGGTGCGGATGAAACTCTTT. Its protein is CALWGVRMKLF.

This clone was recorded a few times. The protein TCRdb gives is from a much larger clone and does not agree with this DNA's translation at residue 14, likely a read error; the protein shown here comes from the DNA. The CDR3 here is CALWEFPMSENYYNKLF. For the CDR3, the DNA is TGTGCCTTGTGGGAGTTTCCGATGTCTGAGAATTATTATAATAAACTCTTT. The V gene is given as TRGV9, and no J gene call is available. Looked up from germline, CDR1 is GITISATS and CDR2 is ISYDGTV (reference sequence). CDR3 length: 17 residues.

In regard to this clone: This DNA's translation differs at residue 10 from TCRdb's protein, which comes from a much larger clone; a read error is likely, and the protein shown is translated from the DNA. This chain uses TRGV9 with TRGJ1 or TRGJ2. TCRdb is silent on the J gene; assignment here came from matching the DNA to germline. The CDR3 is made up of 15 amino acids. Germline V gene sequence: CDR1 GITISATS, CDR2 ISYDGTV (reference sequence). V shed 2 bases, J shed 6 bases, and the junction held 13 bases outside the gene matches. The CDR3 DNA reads TGTGCCTTGTGGGAGGGGAACCTACCTTGTTATAAGAAACTCTTT. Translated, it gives CALWEGNLPCYKKLF.

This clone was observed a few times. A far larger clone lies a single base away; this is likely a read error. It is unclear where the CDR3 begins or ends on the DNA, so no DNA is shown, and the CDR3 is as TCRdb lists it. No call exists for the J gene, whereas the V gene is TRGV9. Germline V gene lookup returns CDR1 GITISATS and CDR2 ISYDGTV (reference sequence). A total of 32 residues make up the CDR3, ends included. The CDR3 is CALWEVQGAARNSLAVEQHLLSQVSIGRIQHF.

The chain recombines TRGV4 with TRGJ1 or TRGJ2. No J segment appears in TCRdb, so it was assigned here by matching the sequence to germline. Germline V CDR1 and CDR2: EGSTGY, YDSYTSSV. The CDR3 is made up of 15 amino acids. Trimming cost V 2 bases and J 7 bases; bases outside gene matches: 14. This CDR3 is CATWDARVGGYKKLF. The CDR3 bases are TGTGCCACCTGGGATGCGCGGGTTGGAGGCTATAAGAAACTCTTT.

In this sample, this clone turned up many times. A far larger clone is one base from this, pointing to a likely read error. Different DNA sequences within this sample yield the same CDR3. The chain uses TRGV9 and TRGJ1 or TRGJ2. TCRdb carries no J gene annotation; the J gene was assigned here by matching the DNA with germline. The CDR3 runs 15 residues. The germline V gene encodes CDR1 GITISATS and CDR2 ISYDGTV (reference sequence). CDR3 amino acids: CALWEAYRNYYKKLF. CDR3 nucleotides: TGTGCCTTGTGGGAGGCGTACCGAAATTATTACAAGAAACTCTTT.

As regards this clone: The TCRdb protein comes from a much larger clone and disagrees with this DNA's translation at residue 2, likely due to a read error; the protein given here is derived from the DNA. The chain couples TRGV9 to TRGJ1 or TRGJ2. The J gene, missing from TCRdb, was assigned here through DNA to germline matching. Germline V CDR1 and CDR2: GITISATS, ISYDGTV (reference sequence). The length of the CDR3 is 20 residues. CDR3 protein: CTLWGLNISPPTLDCYKKLF. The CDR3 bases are TGTACCTTGTGGGGACTGAATATATCTCCTCCTACCTTGGATTGTTATAAGAAACTCTTT.

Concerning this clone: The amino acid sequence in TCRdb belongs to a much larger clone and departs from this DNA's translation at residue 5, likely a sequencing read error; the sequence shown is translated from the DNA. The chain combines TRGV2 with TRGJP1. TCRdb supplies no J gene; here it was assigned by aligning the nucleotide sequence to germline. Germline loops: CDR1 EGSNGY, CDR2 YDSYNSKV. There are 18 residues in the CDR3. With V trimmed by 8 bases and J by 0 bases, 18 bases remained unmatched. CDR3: CATSLMALKYTTGWFKIF. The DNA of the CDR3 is TGTGCCACCTCCCTGATGGCTCTTAAATATACCACTGGTTGGTTCAAGATATTT.

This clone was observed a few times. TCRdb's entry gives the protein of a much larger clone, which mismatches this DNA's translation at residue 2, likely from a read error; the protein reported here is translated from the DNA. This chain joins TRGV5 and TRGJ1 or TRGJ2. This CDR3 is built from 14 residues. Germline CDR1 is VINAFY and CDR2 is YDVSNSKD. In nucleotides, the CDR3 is TGTACCACCTGGGACAGGCGGCGGTATTATAAGAAACTCTTT. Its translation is CTTWDRRRYYKKLF.

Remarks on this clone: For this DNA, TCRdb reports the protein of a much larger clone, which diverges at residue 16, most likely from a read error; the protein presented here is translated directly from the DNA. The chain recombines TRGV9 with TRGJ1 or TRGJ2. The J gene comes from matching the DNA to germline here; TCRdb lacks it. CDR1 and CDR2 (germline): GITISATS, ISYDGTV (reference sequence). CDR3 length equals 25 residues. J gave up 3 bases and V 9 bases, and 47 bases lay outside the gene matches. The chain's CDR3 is CALDSLRGLLPCNKFKHGAYYKKLF. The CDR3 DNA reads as TGTGCCTTGGATTCTTTGCGGGGCTTGTTACCTTGTAATAAGTTCAAACATGGTGCTTATTATAAGAAACTCTTT.

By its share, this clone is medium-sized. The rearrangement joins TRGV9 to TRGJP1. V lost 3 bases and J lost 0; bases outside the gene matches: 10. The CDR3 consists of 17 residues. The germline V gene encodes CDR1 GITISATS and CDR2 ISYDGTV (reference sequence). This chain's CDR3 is CALWEPRTYTTGWFKIF. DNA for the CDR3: TGTGCCTTGTGGGAGCCCCGAACTTATACCACTGGTTGGTTCAAGATATTT.

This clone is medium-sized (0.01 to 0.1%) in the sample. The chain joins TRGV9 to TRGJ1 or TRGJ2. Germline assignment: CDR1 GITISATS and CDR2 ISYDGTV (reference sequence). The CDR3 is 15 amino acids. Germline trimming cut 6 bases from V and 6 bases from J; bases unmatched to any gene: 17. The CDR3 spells CALWPLGRICYKKLF. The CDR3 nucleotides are TGTGCCTTGTGGCCCTTGGGGCGAATTTGTTATAAGAAACTCTTT.

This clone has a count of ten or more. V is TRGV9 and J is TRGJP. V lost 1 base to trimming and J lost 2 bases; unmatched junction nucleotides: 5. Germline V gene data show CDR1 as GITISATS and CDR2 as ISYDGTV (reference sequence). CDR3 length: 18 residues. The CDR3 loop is CALWEVRRQELGKKIKVF. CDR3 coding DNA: TGTGCCTTGTGGGAGGTAAGAAGGCAAGAGTTGGGCAAAAAAATCAAGGTATTT.

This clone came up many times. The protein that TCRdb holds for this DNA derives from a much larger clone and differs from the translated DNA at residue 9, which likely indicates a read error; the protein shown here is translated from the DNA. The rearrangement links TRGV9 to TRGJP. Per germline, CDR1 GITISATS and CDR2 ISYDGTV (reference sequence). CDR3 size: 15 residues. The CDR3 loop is CALWESELCKKIKVF. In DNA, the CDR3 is TGTGCCTTGTGGGAGTCAGAGTTGTGCAAAAAAATCAAGGTATTT.

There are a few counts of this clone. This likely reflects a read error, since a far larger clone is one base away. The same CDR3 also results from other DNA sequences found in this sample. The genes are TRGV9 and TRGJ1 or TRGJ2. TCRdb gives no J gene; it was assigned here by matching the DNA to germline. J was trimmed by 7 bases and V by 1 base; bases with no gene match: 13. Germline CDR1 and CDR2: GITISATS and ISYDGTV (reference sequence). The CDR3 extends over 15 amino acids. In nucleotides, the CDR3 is TGTGCCTTGTGGGAGGTACGCGGAGGTAGGTATAAGAAACTCTTT. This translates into CALWEVRGGRYKKLF.

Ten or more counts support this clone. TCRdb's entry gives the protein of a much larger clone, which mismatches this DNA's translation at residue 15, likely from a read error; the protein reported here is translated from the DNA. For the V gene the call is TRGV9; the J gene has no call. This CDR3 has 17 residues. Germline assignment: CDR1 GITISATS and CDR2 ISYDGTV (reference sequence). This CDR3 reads CALCLHNRQPNYYKRLF. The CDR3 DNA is TGTGCCTTGTGTCTCCACAACCGACAACCGAATTATTATAAGAGACTCTTT.

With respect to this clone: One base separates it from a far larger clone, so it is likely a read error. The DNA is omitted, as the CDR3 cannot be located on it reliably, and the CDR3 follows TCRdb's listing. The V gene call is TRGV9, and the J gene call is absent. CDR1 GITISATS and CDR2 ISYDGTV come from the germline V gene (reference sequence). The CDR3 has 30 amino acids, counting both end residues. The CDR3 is CALWEQGLRNSLAVEQHLLSQVSIGRIQHF.

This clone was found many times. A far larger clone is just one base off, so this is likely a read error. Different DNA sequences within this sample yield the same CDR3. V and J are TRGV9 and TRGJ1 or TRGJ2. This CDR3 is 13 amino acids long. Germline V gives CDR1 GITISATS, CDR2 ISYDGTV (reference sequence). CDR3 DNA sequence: TGTGCCCTGTGGGAGGTGCAGGGTTATAAGAAACTCTTT. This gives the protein CALWEVQGYKKLF.

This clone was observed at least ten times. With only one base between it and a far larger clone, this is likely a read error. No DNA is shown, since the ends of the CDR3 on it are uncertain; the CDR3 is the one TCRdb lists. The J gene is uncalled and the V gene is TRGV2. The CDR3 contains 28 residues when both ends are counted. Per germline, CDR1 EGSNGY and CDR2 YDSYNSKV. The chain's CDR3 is CATWDGRNSLAVEQHLLSQVSIGRIQHF.

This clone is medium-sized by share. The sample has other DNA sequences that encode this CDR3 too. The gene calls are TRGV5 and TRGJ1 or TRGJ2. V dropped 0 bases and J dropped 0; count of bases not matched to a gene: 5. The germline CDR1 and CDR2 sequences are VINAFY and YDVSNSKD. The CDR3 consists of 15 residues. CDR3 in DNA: TGTGCCACCTGGGACAGGCCGCGGAATTATTATAAGAAACTCTTT. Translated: CATWDRPRNYYKKLF.